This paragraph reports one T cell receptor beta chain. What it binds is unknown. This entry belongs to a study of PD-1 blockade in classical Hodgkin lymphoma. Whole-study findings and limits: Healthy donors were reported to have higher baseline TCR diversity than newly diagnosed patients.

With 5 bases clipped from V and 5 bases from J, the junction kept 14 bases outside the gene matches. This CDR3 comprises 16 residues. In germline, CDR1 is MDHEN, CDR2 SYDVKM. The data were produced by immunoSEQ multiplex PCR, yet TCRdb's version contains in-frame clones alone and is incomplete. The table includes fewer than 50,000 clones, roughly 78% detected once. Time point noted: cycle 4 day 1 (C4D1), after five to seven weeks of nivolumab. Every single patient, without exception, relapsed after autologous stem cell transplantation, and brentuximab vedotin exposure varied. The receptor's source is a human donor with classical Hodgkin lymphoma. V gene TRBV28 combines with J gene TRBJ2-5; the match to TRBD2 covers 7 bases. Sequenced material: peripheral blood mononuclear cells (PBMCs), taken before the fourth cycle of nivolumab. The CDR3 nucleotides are TGTGCCAGCAGTCTAAGCGGGACTTTCTTCGGGGAGACCCAGTACTTC. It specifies CASSLSGTFFGETQYF.